These 8 T cell receptor beta chains were all obtained from the same sample, sequenced in a study of blood T cell repertoires in COVID-19. Assay used: immunoSEQ multiplex PCR; TCRdb lists only in-frame clones, some missing. The table lists around 250,000 clones, about nine tenths of them singletons, with 0.87% in the top ten. Sequenced: PBMCs or T cells enriched from blood (not recorded which). The receptors here all came from a man aged 50 to 60 who had been exposed to COVID-19.

This chain links TRBV18 with TRBJ2-3; TRBD1 matches at 7 bases. The J segment lost 0 bases and the V segment lost 2 bases, leaving 5 bases of the junction unmatched. CDR3 length: 16 amino acids. Germline V gene lookup returns CDR1 KGHSH and CDR2 LQKENI. CDR3: CASSPREQGSTDTQYF. The CDR3 bases are TGTGCCAGCTCACCAAGAGAACAGGGGAGCACAGATACGCAGTATTTT. Full variable domain (remainder filled in from reference TRBV18 and TRBJ2-3): NAGVMQNPRHLVRRRGQEARLRCSPMKGHSHVYWYRQLPEEGLKFMVYLQKENIIDESGMPKERFSAEFPKEGPSILRIQQVVRGDSAAYFCASSPREQGSTDTQYFGPGTRLTVL.

The chain combines TRBV28 with TRBJ1-2; 9 bases map to TRBD1. The CDR3 consists of 15 residues. Germline V CDR1 and CDR2: MDHEN, SYDVKM. Trimming at V came to 7 bases and at J to 4 bases, leaving 10 bases not matched to a gene. The CDR3 spells CASKTNRGPTYGYTF. The CDR3 DNA reads TGTGCCAGCAAAACAAACAGGGGGCCTACCTATGGCTACACCTTC.

This chain joins TRBV6-5 and TRBJ2-7; TRBD1 agrees at 9 bases. The CDR3 extends over 13 amino acids. V shed 4 bases and J 6 bases; nucleotides not matched to a gene: 4. Germline V CDR1 and CDR2: MNHEY, SVGAGI. CDR3 protein: CASSFGTGTEQYV. CDR3 DNA: TGTGCCAGCAGTTTTGGGACAGGGACCGAGCAGTACGTC.

The chain recombines TRBV18 with TRBJ2-5, with 14 bases matching TRBD2. Germline V CDR1 and CDR2: KGHSH, LQKENI. The CDR3 spans 18 residues. Losses at the gene ends were 6 bases for V and 1 base for J; bases not matched to a gene: 10. The CDR3 DNA is TGTGCCAGCTCCCCCCAAAAGGGACTAGCGGGAGCCCAAGAGACCCAGTACTTC. It specifies CASSPQKGLAGAQETQYF.

This chain uses TRBV7-8 with TRBJ1-1; a weak D match, TRBD1 (6 bases). Germline V gene lookup returns CDR1 SGHVS and CDR2 FQNEAQ. V dropped 0 bases and J dropped 4 bases, with 12 bases sitting between them. This CDR3 contains 15 residues. This CDR3 is CASSLARTVSTEAFF. The CDR3 DNA follows: TGTGCCAGCAGCTTAGCACGGACAGTCTCCACTGAAGCTTTCTTT.

The chain uses TRBV2 and TRBJ2-2, with D possibly TRBD1 on 5 matching bases. Germline values: CDR1 SNHLY, CDR2 FYNNEI. This CDR3 is built from 15 residues. V lost 2 bases, J lost 2 bases, and 9 bases lay in between. CDR3 nucleotide sequence: TGTGCCAGCAGTGAACAGGGCAGCAACACCGGGGAGCTGTTTTTT. This sequence encodes CASSEQGSNTGELFF.

The chain has TRBV19 and TRBJ2-3; D possibly corresponds to TRBD2 (6 bases). The germline CDR1 and CDR2 sequences are LNHDA and SQIVND (reference sequence). V lost 3 bases, J lost 2 bases, and 15 bases lay in between. The CDR3 covers 16 residues. The CDR3, as DNA: TGTGCCAGTAGTATTCGAAGAGCGGGTAACACAGATACGCAGTATTTT. Protein sequence: CASSIRRAGNTDTQYF.

This clone was observed a few times. The V and J genes are TRBV6-1 and TRBJ2-7; 8 bases line up with TRBD2. CDR1 MNHNS and CDR2 SASEGT come from the germline V gene. V was pared by 2 bases and J by 1 base, with 4 bases of the junction left unmatched. The CDR3 covers 15 residues. CDR3 nucleotide sequence: TGTGCCAGCAGTGAATTCACTAGCGGATCCTACGAGCAGTACGTC. It codes for CASSEFTSGSYEQYV.